Each of the 22 T cell receptor beta chains below was sequenced from the same sample in a study of CD8 T cells in Susac syndrome. RNA totalling roughly 0.45 to 1 ug underwent reverse transcription with random hexamers. TCRdb reprocessed the immunoSEQ multiplex PCR reads with MiXCR, giving one entry per CDR3 protein. Counted here are some 97,000 distinct CDR3 sequences, roughly 96% occurring once; the ten biggest clones make up 0.25% to 0.35%. The specimen sequenced was CD8+ T cells from PBMCs. The receptors originated from a human donor with Susac syndrome.

The V call is TRBV29-1, the J call TRBJ2-7, with no clear D. CDR3 size: 10 residues. V dropped 7 bases and J dropped 5 bases, with 9 bases sitting between them. Germline V lookup: CDR1 SQVTM, CDR2 ANQGSEA. The CDR3 DNA reads as TGCAGCGCAAGGTGGGACGAGCAGTACTTC. Protein product: CSARWDEQYF.

The chain employs TRBV28 and TRBJ2-5; TRBD2 might be the D (5 bases). Trimming removed 5 bases from V and 5 bases from J, with 12 bases in between. The CDR3 covers 13 residues. Germline V gives CDR1 MDHEN, CDR2 SYDVKM. For the CDR3, the DNA is TGTGCCAGCAGTAAAGGAGGTAGCGAGACCCAGTACTTC. As protein: CASSKGGSETQYF.

This chain links TRBV12-3 or TRBV12-4 with TRBJ2-1, with D hard to call. Deletions cut 3 bases from V and 2 bases from J, with 8 bases between. CDR3 size: 14 residues. The CDR3 protein is CASSFLGTYNEQFF. Written as DNA, the CDR3 is TGTGCCAGCAGTTTTCTGGGGACCTACAATGAGCAGTTCTTC.

The CDR3: CASSFGTIHEQYF. DNA for the CDR3: TGTGCCAGCAGCTTTGGGACAATCCACGAGCAGTACTTC. The chain uses TRBV5-6 and TRBJ2-7; D perhaps matches TRBD1 (6 bases). This CDR3 region has 13 residues. Deletions cut 2 bases from V and 5 bases from J, with 11 bases between. The germline V gene encodes CDR1 SGHDT and CDR2 YYEEEE.

The V gene is TRBV15, the J gene TRBJ2-3; 9 bases are a match to TRBD2. The CDR3 has 19 residues. The V and J ends lost 1 base and 4 bases, in that order; junction bases with no gene match: 15. Germline values: CDR1 LNHNV, CDR2 YYDKDF (reference sequence). The CDR3 DNA reads as TGTGCCACCAGCAGAGGAGGTAGCGGGAGAATCGGGTCCCCAGATACGCAGTATTTT. As protein: CATSRGGSGRIGSPDTQYF. Looking up the rest from reference TRBV15 and TRBJ2-3 gives the full variable domain: DAMVIQNPRYQVTQFGKPVTLSCSQTLNHNVMYWYQQKSSQAPKLLFHYYDKDFNNEADTPDNFQSRRPNTSFCFLDIRSPGLGDTAMYLCATSRGGSGRIGSPDTQYFGPGTRLTVL.

This chain joins TRBV12-3 or TRBV12-4 and TRBJ1-3; D is unclear. The length of the CDR3 is 14 residues. Deletions cut 7 bases from V and 0 bases from J, with 10 bases between. The CDR3 coding sequence is TGTGCCAGCAACAAGGGAGTCTCTGGAAACACCATATATTTT. Its translation: CASNKGVSGNTIYF.

V is TRBV2 and J is TRBJ2-1, with D maybe TRBD2 (6 bases). This CDR3 has 12 residues. The ends were cut back, 3 bases at V and 7 bases at J, with 7 bases in the middle. Germline-derived CDR1 and CDR2 are SNHLY and FYNNEI. CDR3 sequence: CASSDGGNEQFF. For the CDR3, the DNA is TGTGCCAGCAGTGATGGGGGGAATGAGCAGTTCTTC.

This sequence joins TRBV12-3 or TRBV12-4 and TRBJ1-1, with D possibly matching TRBD1 (6 bases). V lost 6 bases and J lost 12, with 20 bases in between. The CDR3 is 13 residues long. CDR3 nucleotide sequence: TGTGCCAGCAGCCTAGATGAGGCAGGGACAACTTTCTTT. Translation gives CASSLDEAGTTFF.

V gene TRBV13 combines with J gene TRBJ2-2; maybe TRBD2 (6 bases). This CDR3 is built from 16 residues. Germline CDR1 PRHDT, CDR2 FYEKMQ (reference sequence). Trimming removed 5 bases at V and 7 bases at J, with 20 bases between. The CDR3 is CASSTMTGSWFGELFF. The DNA of the CDR3 is TGTGCCAGCAGCACTATGACCGGGAGCTGGTTCGGGGAGCTGTTTTTT.

The rearrangement links TRBV7-8 to TRBJ2-4; tentatively, D is TRBD1 (6 bases). Germline V gives CDR1 SGHVS, CDR2 FQNEAQ. The CDR3 runs 17 residues. V dropped 1 base and J dropped 1 base, with 14 bases sitting between them. The CDR3 here is CASSLGSGGEAKNIQYF. The CDR3 coding sequence is TGTGCCAGCAGCTTAGGATCTGGGGGCGAGGCCAAAAACATTCAGTACTTC.

V is TRBV6-6 and J is TRBJ2-7, with D perhaps matching TRBD2 (6 bases). The germline V gene encodes CDR1 MNHNY and CDR2 SVGAGI (reference sequence). The CDR3 has 15 amino acids. V was shortened by 2 bases and J by 6 bases, with 17 bases between the two germline ends. For the CDR3, the DNA is TGTGCCAGCAGTTACCCAGACCTGGGGGGAGTCGAGCAGTACTTC. It encodes CASSYPDLGGVEQYF.

This clonotype was seen only once. The chain combines TRBV15 with TRBJ2-1, with 8 positions matching TRBD2. Germline V gives CDR1 LNHNV, CDR2 YYDKDF (reference sequence). This CDR3 has 15 residues. Trimming cost V 5 bases and J 8 bases; bases outside gene matches: 11. In DNA form, the CDR3 reads TGTGCCACCAGCGAAAGAGCGGGGGAGGCTCATGAGCAGTTCTTC. It specifies CATSERAGEAHEQFF. The full variable domain, its missing parts supplied by reference TRBV15 and TRBJ2-1, is DAMVIQNPRYQVTQFGKPVTLSCSQTLNHNVMYWYQQKSSQAPKLLFHYYDKDFNNEADTPDNFQSRRPNTSFCFLDIRSPGLGDTAMYLCATSERAGEAHEQFFGPGTRLTVL.

The rearrangement uses TRBV12-3 or TRBV12-4 and TRBJ2-7; 9 positions agree with TRBD2. Trimming took 4 bases from V and 5 from J; bases not matched to a gene: 6. The CDR3 extends over 14 amino acids. The CDR3 DNA sequence: TGTGCCAGCAGTTCGGGACTAGCAGTCGACGAGCAGTACTTC. The encoded protein is CASSSGLAVDEQYF.

The V gene is TRBV7-8, the J gene TRBJ2-7; tentatively, D is TRBD2 (5 bases). Germline-derived CDR1 and CDR2 are SGHVS and FQNEAQ. Trimming left V 5 bases short and J 3 bases short, with 11 bases between. The CDR3 covers 13 residues. CDR3 in amino acids: CASSTRDYYEQYF. CDR3 nucleotide sequence: TGTGCCAGCAGCACCCGGGATTACTACGAGCAGTACTTC.

V gene TRBV20-1 combines with J gene TRBJ2-2; D is perhaps TRBD2 (6 bases). Trimming took off 6 bases at V and 6 bases at J, with 14 bases between the two ends. The CDR3 has 13 amino acids. Germline CDR1 DFQATT, CDR2 SNEGSKA (reference sequence). The CDR3 protein is CSAAPRRAGELFF. The DNA for the CDR3 is TGCAGTGCCGCTCCCCGGAGGGCCGGGGAGCTGTTTTTT.

This clonotype was picked up one time. The chain carries TRBV4-2 and TRBJ1-1; D uncertain. Trimming stripped 1 base from V and 8 bases from J, with 11 bases between. The CDR3 loop spans 13 amino acids. Looked up from germline, CDR1 is LGHNA and CDR2 is YNFKEQ. The chain's CDR3 is CASSQVGADEAFF. CDR3 nucleotides: TGTGCCAGCAGCCAAGTTGGCGCAGACGAAGCTTTCTTT.

The rearrangement links TRBV2 to TRBJ2-3, with 14 bases that match TRBD2. Germline CDR1 and CDR2: SNHLY and FYNNEI. The CDR3 covers 15 residues. Trimming removed 10 bases from V and 6 bases from J; junction bases left unmatched: 9. The CDR3 region is CATTSGGAWSDTQYF. In DNA form, the CDR3 reads TGTGCCACGACTAGCGGGGGGGCCTGGTCGGATACGCAGTATTTT.

In its sample, this clonotype was seen once. V gene TRBV13 combines with J gene TRBJ2-5; 8 bases are shared with TRBD2. The V segment lost 1 base and the J segment 0 bases; nucleotides outside the gene matches: 4. Germline loops: CDR1 PRHDT, CDR2 FYEKMQ (reference sequence). This CDR3 has 16 amino acids. The CDR3 DNA follows: TGTGCCAGCAGCTTAGACCTAGCGGGTGACCAAGAGACCCAGTACTTC. Residues: CASSLDLAGDQETQYF.

This rearrangement joins TRBV6-2 or TRBV6-3 to TRBJ2-2; D is unclear. V was cut by 2 bases and J by 10 bases, with 5 bases left in between. The CDR3 spans 11 residues. The V gene's germline CDR1 is MNHEY and CDR2 SVGEGT. CDR3 nucleotides: TGTGCCAGCAGTTACCCGGAGGAGCTGTTTTTT. This translates into CASSYPEELFF.

The rearrangement links TRBV5-1 to TRBJ2-1; possible D gene TRBD1, 6 bases. There are 17 residues in the CDR3. Germline V gene sequence: CDR1 SGHRS, CDR2 YFSETQ. V lost 2 bases to trimming and J lost 8 bases, with 23 bases between them. In nucleotides, the CDR3 is TGCGCCAGCAGCTTAATTCAAGGGGGAAGTGATGGTGATGAGCAGTTCTTC. Protein product: CASSLIQGGSDGDEQFF. The full variable domain, its missing parts supplied by reference TRBV5-1 and TRBJ2-1, is KAGVTQTPRYLIKTRGQQVTLSCSPISGHRSVSWYQQTPGQGLQFLFEYFSETQRNKGNFPGRFSGRQFSNSRSEMNVSTLELGDSALYLCASSLIQGGSDGDEQFFGPGTRLTVL.

For this clonotype: Sequence at one end of the junction differs from germline and may be a read error. The chain combines TRBV2 with TRBJ2-1; possibly TRBD1 for D (5 bases). Germline assignment: CDR1 SNHLY and CDR2 FYNNEI. The length of the CDR3 is 10 residues. The CDR3: CASSEAGVIF. The CDR3 DNA follows: TGTGCCAGCAGTGAAGCAGGGGTGATCTTC.

The chain links TRBV29-1 to TRBJ2-5; 16 nucleotides agree with TRBD2. This CDR3 is 19 amino acids long. Germline V gene lookup returns CDR1 SQVTM and CDR2 ANQGSEA. With 7 bases clipped from V and 5 bases from J, the junction kept 19 bases outside the gene matches. CDR3 region: CSAPNSGLAGGPSWETQYF. The CDR3 nucleotides are TGCAGCGCCCCGAACTCGGGACTAGCGGGAGGGCCGTCTTGGGAGACCCAGTACTTC. Full variable domain (outside the CDR3, taken from reference TRBV29-1 and TRBJ2-5): SAVISQKPSRDICQRGTSLTIQCQVDSQVTMMFWYRQQPGQSLTLIATANQGSEATYESGFVIDKFPISRPNLTFSTLTVSNMSPEDSSIYLCSAPNSGLAGGPSWETQYFGPGTRLLVL.